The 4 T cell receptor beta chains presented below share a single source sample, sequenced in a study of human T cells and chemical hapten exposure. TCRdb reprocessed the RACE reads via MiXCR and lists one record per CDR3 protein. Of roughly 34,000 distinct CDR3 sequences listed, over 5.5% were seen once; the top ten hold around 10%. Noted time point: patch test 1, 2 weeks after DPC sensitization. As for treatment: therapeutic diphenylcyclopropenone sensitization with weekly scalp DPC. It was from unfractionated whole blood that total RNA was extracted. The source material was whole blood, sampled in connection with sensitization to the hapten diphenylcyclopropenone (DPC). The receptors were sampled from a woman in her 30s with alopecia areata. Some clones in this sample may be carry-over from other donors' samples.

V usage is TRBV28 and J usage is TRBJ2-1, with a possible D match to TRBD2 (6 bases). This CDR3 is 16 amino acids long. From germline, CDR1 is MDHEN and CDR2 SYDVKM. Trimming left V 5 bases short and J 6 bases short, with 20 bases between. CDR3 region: CASSPLRRVGLNEQFF. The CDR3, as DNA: TGTGCCAGCAGTCCCCTCCGGAGGGTAGGACTCAATGAGCAGTTCTTC.

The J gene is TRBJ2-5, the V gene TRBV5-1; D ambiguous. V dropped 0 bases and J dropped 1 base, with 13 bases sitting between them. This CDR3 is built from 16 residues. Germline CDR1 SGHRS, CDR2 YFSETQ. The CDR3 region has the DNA TGCGCCAGCAGCTTGGCCGAATACAGAACCCAAGAGACCCAGTACTTC. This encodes CASSLAEYRTQETQYF.

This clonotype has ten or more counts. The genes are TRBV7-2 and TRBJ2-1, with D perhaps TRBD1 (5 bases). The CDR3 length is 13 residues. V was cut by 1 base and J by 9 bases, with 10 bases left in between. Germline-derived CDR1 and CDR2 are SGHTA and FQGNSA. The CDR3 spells CASSLEDSTEQFF. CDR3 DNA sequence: TGTGCCAGCAGCTTAGAAGACAGTACTGAGCAGTTCTTC. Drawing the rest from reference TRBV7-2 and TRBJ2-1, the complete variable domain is GAGVSQSPSNKVTEKGKDVELRCDPISGHTALYWYRQSLGQGLEFLIYFQGNSAPDKSGLPSDRFSAERTGGSVSTLTIQRTQQEDSAVYLCASSLEDSTEQFFGPGTRLTVL.

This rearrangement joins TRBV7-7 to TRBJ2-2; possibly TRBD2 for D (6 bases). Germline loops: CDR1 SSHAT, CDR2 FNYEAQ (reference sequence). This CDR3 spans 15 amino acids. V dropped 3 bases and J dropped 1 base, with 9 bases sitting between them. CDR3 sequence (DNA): TGTGCCAGCAGCTTTTACGGGGGGAACACCGGGGAGCTGTTTTTT. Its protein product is CASSFYGGNTGELFF.